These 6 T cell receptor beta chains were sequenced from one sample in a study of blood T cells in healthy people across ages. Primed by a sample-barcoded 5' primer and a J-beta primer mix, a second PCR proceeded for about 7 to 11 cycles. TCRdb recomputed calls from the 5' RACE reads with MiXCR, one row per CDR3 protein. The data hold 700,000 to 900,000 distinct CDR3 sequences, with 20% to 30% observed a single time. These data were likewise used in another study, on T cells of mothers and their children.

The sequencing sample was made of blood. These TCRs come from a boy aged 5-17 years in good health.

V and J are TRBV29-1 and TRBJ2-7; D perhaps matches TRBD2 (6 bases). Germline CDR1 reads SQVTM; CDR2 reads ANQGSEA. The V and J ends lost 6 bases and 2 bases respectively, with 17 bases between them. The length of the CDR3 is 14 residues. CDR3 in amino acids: CSVTLAARTYEQYF. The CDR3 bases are TGCAGCGTCACCTTAGCGGCCCGGACCTACGAGCAGTACTTC.

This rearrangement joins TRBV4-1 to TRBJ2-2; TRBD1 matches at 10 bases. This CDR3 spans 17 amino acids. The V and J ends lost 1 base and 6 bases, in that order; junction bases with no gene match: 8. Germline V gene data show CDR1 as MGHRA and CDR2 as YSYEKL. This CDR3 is CASSQGLRTGGSGELFF. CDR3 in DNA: TGCGCCAGCAGCCAAGGCCTTCGGACAGGGGGGTCCGGGGAGCTGTTTTTT.

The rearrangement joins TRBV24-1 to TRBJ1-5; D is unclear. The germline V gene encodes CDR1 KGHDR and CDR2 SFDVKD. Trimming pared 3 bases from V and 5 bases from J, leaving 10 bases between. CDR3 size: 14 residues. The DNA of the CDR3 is TGTGCCACCAGTGATGGAGCGGGTGATCAGCCCCAGCATTTT. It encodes CATSDGAGDQPQHF.

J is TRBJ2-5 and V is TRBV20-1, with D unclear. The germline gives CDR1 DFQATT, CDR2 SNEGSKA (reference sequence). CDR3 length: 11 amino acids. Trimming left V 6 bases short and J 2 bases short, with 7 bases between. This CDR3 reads CSAARQETQYF. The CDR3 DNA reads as TGCAGTGCCGCCCGGCAAGAGACCCAGTACTTC.

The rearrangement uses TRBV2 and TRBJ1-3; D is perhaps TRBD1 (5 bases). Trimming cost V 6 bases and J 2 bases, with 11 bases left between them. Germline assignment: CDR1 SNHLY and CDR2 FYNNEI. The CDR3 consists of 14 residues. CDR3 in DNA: TGTGCCAGCAGACCCAGGGTTACTGGAAACACCATATATTTT. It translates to CASRPRVTGNTIYF.

CDR3 amino acids: CASSSVAAENGYTF. CDR3 sequence (DNA): TGTGCCAGCAGCTCTGTTGCGGCAGAAAATGGCTACACCTTC. The chain is built from TRBV6-5 and TRBJ1-2; no reliable D call. The V and J ends lost 6 bases and 6 bases respectively, with 17 bases between them. The length of the CDR3 is 14 residues. Germline CDR1 and CDR2: MNHEY and SVGAGI.